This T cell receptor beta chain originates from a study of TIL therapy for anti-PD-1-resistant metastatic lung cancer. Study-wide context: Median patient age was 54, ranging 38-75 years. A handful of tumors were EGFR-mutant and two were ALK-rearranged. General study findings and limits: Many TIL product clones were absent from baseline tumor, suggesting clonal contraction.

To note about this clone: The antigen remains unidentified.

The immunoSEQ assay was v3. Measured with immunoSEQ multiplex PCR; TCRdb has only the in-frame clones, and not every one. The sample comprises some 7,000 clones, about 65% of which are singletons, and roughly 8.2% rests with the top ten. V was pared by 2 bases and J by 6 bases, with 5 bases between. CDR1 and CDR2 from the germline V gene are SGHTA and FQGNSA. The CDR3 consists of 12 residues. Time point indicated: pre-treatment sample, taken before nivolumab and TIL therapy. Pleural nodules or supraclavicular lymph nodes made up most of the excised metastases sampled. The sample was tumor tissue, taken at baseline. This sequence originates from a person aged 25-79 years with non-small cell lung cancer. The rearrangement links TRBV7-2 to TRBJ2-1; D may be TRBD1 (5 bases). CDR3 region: CASSLTGNEQFF. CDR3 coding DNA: TGTGCCAGCAGCTTAACAGGCAATGAGCAGTTCTTC.